The TCR beta chain described here comes from a study of blood T cell repertoires in COVID-19. Seattle participants joined during active infection and were tracked over time. With 10 bases clipped from V and 5 bases from J, the junction kept 13 bases outside the gene matches. CDR1 and CDR2 from the germline V gene are MNHEY and SMNVEV (reference sequence). CDR3 length: 14 residues. In the original workflow: Estimated nucleated cell counts came from reference gene primer amplification. Data came from immunoSEQ multiplex PCR; TCRdb stores just in-frame clones and leaves some out. V, J and clone size were drawn from that table, and D and trimming were deduced from the DNA. The data show about 160,000 clones, around nine tenths seen once.

The gene calls are TRBV27 and TRBJ1-2; 7 nucleotides line up with TRBD1. This clonotype was obtained from a woman in her 70s with COVID-19, enrolled during active disease. The sample comprised peripheral blood. The CDR3 reads CATLPTGVSYGYTF. CDR3 in DNA: TGTGCCACCTTACCCACAGGGGTGAGTTATGGCTACACCTTC.